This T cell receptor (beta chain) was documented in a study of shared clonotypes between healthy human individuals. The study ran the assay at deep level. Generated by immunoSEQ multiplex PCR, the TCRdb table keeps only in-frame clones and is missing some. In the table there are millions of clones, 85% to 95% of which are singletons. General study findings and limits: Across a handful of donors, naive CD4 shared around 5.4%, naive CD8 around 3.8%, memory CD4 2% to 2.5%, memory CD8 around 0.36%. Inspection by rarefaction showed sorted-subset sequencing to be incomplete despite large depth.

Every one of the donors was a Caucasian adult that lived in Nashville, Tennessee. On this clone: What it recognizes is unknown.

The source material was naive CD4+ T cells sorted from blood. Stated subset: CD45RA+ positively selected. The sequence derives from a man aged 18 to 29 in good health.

The CDR3: CASPQNQGWENYEQYF. CDR3 sequence (DNA): TGTGCCAGCCCACAGAATCAGGGGTGGGAAAACTACGAGCAGTACTTC. The chain is built from TRBV7-9 and TRBJ2-7; D is possibly TRBD1 (6 bases). This CDR3 has 16 amino acids. In germline, CDR1 is SEHNR, CDR2 FQNEAQ (reference sequence). V lost 8 bases, J lost 3 bases, and 23 bases lay in between.